The T cell receptor beta chain described here comes from a study of blood T cell repertoires in COVID-19. Methods used by the authors: Reference gene primer amplification gave nucleated cell count estimates. Some clones are missing from TCRdb's copy, which holds only in-frame ones; the method was immunoSEQ multiplex PCR. V and J calls and clone size are as listed in that table; D and trimming were resolved from the DNA. The repertoire holds approximately 220,000 clones, with under 90% as singletons. The specimen sequenced was peripheral blood. This clonotype originated in a woman aged 40 to 49 with active or convalescent COVID-19.

The DNA for the CDR3 is TGTGCCAGCAGTTTACTGCAGGGCACTCAGCCCCAGCATTTT. Translation: CASSLLQGTQPQHF. The chain carries TRBV27 and TRBJ1-5, with D maybe TRBD1 (5 bases). V was cut by 2 bases and J by 6 bases, with 11 bases left in between. This CDR3 is 14 amino acids long. The germline V gene has CDR1 MNHEY and CDR2 SMNVEV (reference sequence).